The rows below give T cell receptor beta chains drawn from one sample of a study of blood T cell repertoires in COVID-19. Assay: immunoSEQ multiplex PCR; the TCRdb copy retains only in-frame clones and omits some. The sample carries some 250,000 clones, approximately 82% recorded once. The material sequenced was peripheral blood. The receptors shown here come from an older man with acute or convalescent COVID-19. Each CDR3 is given with its conserved first and last residue. The order of the fields is V gene, J gene, clone size, D gene, CDR3 DNA, CDR3 protein. D genes are given only for firm matches. Clone size is given for some rows only: seen once, a few or many times, or a class if the clone is expanded.

v_call: TRBV5-1
j_call: TRBJ2-3
clone_size: -
d_call: TRBD2
cdr3_nt: TGCGCCAGCAGCCTCTTAGCGGGAGCGGGACCAGATACGCAGTATTTT
cdr3_aa: CASSLLAGAGPDTQYF

v_call: TRBV27
j_call: TRBJ2-7
clone_size: -
d_call: TRBD1
cdr3_nt: TGTGCCAGCACGCAAACACAGGGGGCTCCACTCTACGAGCAGTACTTC
cdr3_aa: CASTQTQGAPLYEQYF

v_call: TRBV28
j_call: TRBJ1-5
clone_size: -
d_call: -
cdr3_nt: TGTGCCAGCAGTTTAACCGGACAGAGCGGCAATCAGCCCCAGCATTTT
cdr3_aa: CASSLTGQSGNQPQHF

v_call: TRBV7-2
j_call: TRBJ2-2
clone_size: -
d_call: TRBD1
cdr3_nt: TGTGCCAGCAGCAGGACAGGGGGAGGCACCGGGGAGCTGTTTTTT
cdr3_aa: CASSRTGGGTGELFF

v_call: TRBV7-6
j_call: TRBJ2-5
clone_size: -
d_call: -
cdr3_nt: TGTGCCAGCAGCCAAACGGGACAACAAGAGACCCAGTACTTC
cdr3_aa: CASSQTGQQETQYF

v_call: TRBV7-3
j_call: TRBJ2-3
clone_size: -
d_call: -
cdr3_nt: TGTGCCAGCAGCCCAGTCGGGCAGTGGGGCGCAGATACGCAGTATTTT
cdr3_aa: CASSPVGQWGADTQYF

v_call: TRBV19
j_call: TRBJ1-3
clone_size: -
d_call: -
cdr3_nt: TGTGCCAGTAGTCCGACAGACGGAAACACCATATATTTT
cdr3_aa: CASSPTDGNTIYF

v_call: TRBV29-1
j_call: TRBJ2-3
clone_size: once
d_call: TRBD1
cdr3_nt: TGCAGCGCCTCGCCGGGACAGGGCACAGATACGCAGTATTTT
cdr3_aa: CSASPGQGTDTQYF

v_call: TRBV3-1/TRBV3-2
j_call: TRBJ1-2
clone_size: few
d_call: -
cdr3_nt: TGTGCCAGCAGCTTTCATGGGGACATGAGCGGCTACACCTTC
cdr3_aa: CASSFHGDMSGYTF

v_call: TRBV30
j_call: TRBJ2-2
clone_size: -
d_call: TRBD2
cdr3_nt: TGTGCCTGGAGTGTAGGACTAGCGGGGACCGGGGAGCTGTTTTTT
cdr3_aa: CAWSVGLAGTGELFF

v_call: TRBV7-7
j_call: TRBJ2-3
clone_size: -
d_call: TRBD1
cdr3_nt: TGTGCTAGCAGCTTAGGGACAGGTCGCACGGATACGCAGTATTTT
cdr3_aa: CASSLGTGRTDTQYF

v_call: TRBV6-5
j_call: TRBJ1-4
clone_size: -
d_call: TRBD1
cdr3_nt: TGTGCCAGCAGTTACGGGACAGGGGAGGCAAAACTGTTTTTT
cdr3_aa: CASSYGTGEAKLFF

v_call: TRBV2
j_call: TRBJ1-2
clone_size: -
d_call: TRBD1
cdr3_nt: TGTGCCAGCAGTGACGGACAGGGGAACTATGGCTACACCTTC
cdr3_aa: CASSDGQGNYGYTF

v_call: TRBV24-1
j_call: TRBJ1-5
clone_size: once
d_call: TRBD1
cdr3_nt: TGTGCCACCAGTGAAGGGACAGCGAGCAATCAGCCCCAGCATTTT
cdr3_aa: CATSEGTASNQPQHF

v_call: TRBV20-1
j_call: TRBJ2-1
clone_size: -
d_call: TRBD2
cdr3_nt: TGCAGTGCTAGTGGTCTAGCGGGAGGCAACTACAATGAGCAGTTCTTC
cdr3_aa: CSASGLAGGNYNEQFF

v_call: TRBV19
j_call: TRBJ2-3
clone_size: -
d_call: -
cdr3_nt: TGTGCCAGTAGTATCAGGGGTTCAGATACGCAGTATTTT
cdr3_aa: CASSIRGSDTQYF

v_call: TRBV6-5
j_call: TRBJ2-1
clone_size: -
d_call: TRBD1
cdr3_nt: TGTGCCAGCATCTCCGGGACAGGGGGACACAATGAGCAGTTCTTC
cdr3_aa: CASISGTGGHNEQFF

v_call: TRBV3-1/TRBV3-2
j_call: TRBJ2-1
clone_size: few
d_call: -
cdr3_nt: TGTGCCAGCAGCCAACACTTCCGGAGGGCCACGGACAATGAGCAGTTCTTC
cdr3_aa: CASSQHFRRATDNEQFF

v_call: TRBV10-1
j_call: TRBJ2-3
clone_size: -
d_call: -
cdr3_nt: TGCGCCAGCACCCCCGGTTTGACCAGGGGCACAGATACGCAGTATTTT
cdr3_aa: CASTPGLTRGTDTQYF

v_call: TRBV29-1
j_call: TRBJ1-4
clone_size: -
d_call: -
cdr3_nt: TGCAGCGTTGAAGATCTCAGCCCGGGTGGAAAACTGTTTTTT
cdr3_aa: CSVEDLSPGGKLFF

v_call: TRBV2
j_call: TRBJ2-3
clone_size: -
d_call: -
cdr3_nt: TGTGCCAGCAGTGCAAGGCTAGCGAATACAGATACGCAGTATTTT
cdr3_aa: CASSARLANTDTQYF

v_call: TRBV10-3
j_call: TRBJ2-1
clone_size: -
d_call: -
cdr3_nt: TGTGCCATCAGTGATGCTAGCGCAAGAGCCGGTTACAATGAGCAGTTCTTC
cdr3_aa: CAISDASARAGYNEQFF

v_call: TRBV2
j_call: TRBJ1-1
clone_size: -
d_call: TRBD1
cdr3_nt: TGTGCGGGACAGGGGAACACTGAAGCTTTCTTT
cdr3_aa: CAGQGNTEAFF

v_call: TRBV5-1
j_call: TRBJ2-2
clone_size: once
d_call: TRBD2
cdr3_nt: TGCGCCAGCAGCGATCCAGCGGGAGATTGGAACACCGGGGAGCTGTTTTTT
cdr3_aa: CASSDPAGDWNTGELFF

v_call: TRBV9
j_call: TRBJ2-1
clone_size: -
d_call: TRBD1
cdr3_nt: TGTGCCAGCAGCACCCGATTAAACGACAGGGTTGGGCTTAGTTCCGATGAGCAGTTCTTC
cdr3_aa: CASSTRLNDRVGLSSDEQFF

v_call: TRBV9
j_call: TRBJ2-6
clone_size: once
d_call: TRBD1
cdr3_nt: TGTGCCAGCAGCCCAGGCCCCCTGACAGGGGGCGCGGCTGGGGCCAACGTCCTGACTTTC
cdr3_aa: CASSPGPLTGGAAGANVLTF

v_call: TRBV27
j_call: TRBJ2-7
clone_size: -
d_call: TRBD1
cdr3_nt: TGTGCCAGCAGTTTGTCCCGACAGGGGTACGAGCAGTACTTC
cdr3_aa: CASSLSRQGYEQYF

v_call: TRBV23-1
j_call: TRBJ2-3
clone_size: -
d_call: -
cdr3_nt: TGCGCCAGCAGTCGCGGTGACAGTCGGGCCGCGGATACGCAGTATTTT
cdr3_aa: CASSRGDSRAADTQYF

v_call: TRBV28
j_call: TRBJ2-1
clone_size: -
d_call: -
cdr3_nt: TGTGCCAGCAGTTTAGGGGGACTCCCAAAAAATGAGCAGTTCTTC
cdr3_aa: CASSLGGLPKNEQFF

v_call: TRBV5-1
j_call: TRBJ2-2
clone_size: -
d_call: TRBD1
cdr3_nt: TGCGCCAGCAGCTTGCAGGGGGCCTCCGGGGAGCTGTTTTTT
cdr3_aa: CASSLQGASGELFF

v_call: TRBV28
j_call: TRBJ1-5
clone_size: -
d_call: TRBD1
cdr3_nt: TGTGCCAGCAGTTTTACATTCACAGGGGGTCAGCCCCAGCATTTT
cdr3_aa: CASSFTFTGGQPQHF

v_call: TRBV6-5
j_call: TRBJ2-1
clone_size: -
d_call: TRBD1
cdr3_nt: TGTGCCAGCAGGGGAGACAGGGGAGAAACTGAGCAGTTCTTC
cdr3_aa: CASRGDRGETEQFF

v_call: TRBV5-1
j_call: TRBJ2-1
clone_size: -
d_call: -
cdr3_nt: TGCGCCAGCAGCTCCAGCAATGAGCAGTTCTTC
cdr3_aa: CASSSSNEQFF

v_call: TRBV18
j_call: TRBJ2-1
clone_size: -
d_call: -
cdr3_nt: TGTGCCAGCTCACCAACAGGGTACAATGAGCAGTTCTTC
cdr3_aa: CASSPTGYNEQFF

v_call: TRBV9
j_call: TRBJ2-1
clone_size: once
d_call: TRBD2
cdr3_nt: TGTGCCAGCAGCGTCTCGGGACTAGCGGACTACAATGAGCAGTTCTTC
cdr3_aa: CASSVSGLADYNEQFF

v_call: TRBV2
j_call: TRBJ2-1
clone_size: -
d_call: TRBD1
cdr3_nt: TGTGCCAGCAGTCCTCGGACAGGTTACAATGAGCAGTTCTTC
cdr3_aa: CASSPRTGYNEQFF

v_call: TRBV19
j_call: TRBJ1-1
clone_size: -
d_call: TRBD1
cdr3_nt: TGTGCCAGTTCCTTCTTGGGACAGGGGAGGGCTTTCTTT
cdr3_aa: CASSFLGQGRAFF

v_call: TRBV29-1
j_call: TRBJ1-2
clone_size: -
d_call: -
cdr3_nt: TGCAGCGTTTCCCCTGGGGCTCACAGCTATGGCTACACCTTC
cdr3_aa: CSVSPGAHSYGYTF

v_call: TRBV28
j_call: TRBJ2-1
clone_size: -
d_call: TRBD2
cdr3_nt: TGTGCCAGCAGGGGGACTAGTCCAGCCTACAATGAGCAGTTCTTC
cdr3_aa: CASRGTSPAYNEQFF

v_call: TRBV6-5
j_call: TRBJ2-1
clone_size: -
d_call: TRBD2
cdr3_nt: TGTGCCAGCGAGATAGCGGGGTACAATGAGCAGTTCTTC
cdr3_aa: CASEIAGYNEQFF

v_call: TRBV9
j_call: TRBJ2-7
clone_size: once
d_call: -
cdr3_nt: TGTGCCAGCAGCGTAGCTGCAGGGGTGAGCGAGCAGTACTTC
cdr3_aa: CASSVAAGVSEQYF

v_call: TRBV10-3
j_call: TRBJ1-2
clone_size: -
d_call: -
cdr3_nt: TGTGCCATCAGTGGAACGCGTCAGGGCTATGGCTACACCTTC
cdr3_aa: CAISGTRQGYGYTF

v_call: TRBV5-1
j_call: TRBJ1-5
clone_size: -
d_call: -
cdr3_nt: TGCGCCAGCAGCTTGGCTCCAGGACAGACCAATCAGCCCCAGCATTTT
cdr3_aa: CASSLAPGQTNQPQHF

v_call: TRBV6-4
j_call: TRBJ2-2
clone_size: -
d_call: -
cdr3_nt: TGTGCCAGCAGTGCACAGTCGAACACCGGGGAGCTGTTTTTT
cdr3_aa: CASSAQSNTGELFF

v_call: TRBV28
j_call: TRBJ1-6
clone_size: -
d_call: TRBD1
cdr3_nt: TGTGCCAGCAGTTTAGGACAGGGGGTTTTGGCCTATAATTCACCCCTCCACTTT
cdr3_aa: CASSLGQGVLAYNSPLHF

v_call: TRBV7-2
j_call: TRBJ2-7
clone_size: -
d_call: TRBD2
cdr3_nt: TGTGCCAGCAGTCGATTACTAGCGGAATTCTACGAGCAGTACTTC
cdr3_aa: CASSRLLAEFYEQYF

v_call: TRBV9
j_call: TRBJ2-1
clone_size: -
d_call: TRBD2
cdr3_nt: TGTGCCAGCAGCGCCACTTCTAGCGGGAGCTACAATGAGCAGTTCTTC
cdr3_aa: CASSATSSGSYNEQFF

v_call: TRBV6-5
j_call: TRBJ2-1
clone_size: -
d_call: TRBD1
cdr3_nt: TGTGCCAGCAGTCCGGACAGGGTGACGGGAAGTGAGCAGTTCTTC
cdr3_aa: CASSPDRVTGSEQFF

v_call: TRBV10-3
j_call: TRBJ1-3
clone_size: -
d_call: -
cdr3_nt: TGTGCCATCAGTGAGTCCGGGGGGGGCTCTGGAAACACCATATATTTT
cdr3_aa: CAISESGGGSGNTIYF

v_call: TRBV5-1
j_call: TRBJ2-5
clone_size: -
d_call: -
cdr3_nt: TGCGCCAGCAGCTCGGAGGGATATCAAGAGACCCAGTACTTC
cdr3_aa: CASSSEGYQETQYF

v_call: TRBV3-1/TRBV3-2
j_call: TRBJ2-7
clone_size: once
d_call: -
cdr3_nt: TGTGCCAGCAGCCCCCTAGAGGGCTACGAGCAGTACTTC
cdr3_aa: CASSPLEGYEQYF

v_call: TRBV6-5
j_call: TRBJ2-1
clone_size: -
d_call: TRBD2
cdr3_nt: TGTGCCAGCAGTCCGGGACTAGTGGGCAATGAGCAGTTCTTC
cdr3_aa: CASSPGLVGNEQFF

v_call: TRBV18
j_call: TRBJ2-1
clone_size: -
d_call: TRBD2
cdr3_nt: TGTGCCAGCTCACCCCTGGATAGCGGGATCCCCCAGTTCTTC
cdr3_aa: CASSPLDSGIPQFF

v_call: TRBV5-1
j_call: TRBJ1-2
clone_size: -
d_call: TRBD1
cdr3_nt: TGCGCCAGCAGCTTGGACCCCGGGACAGGGCGTGGCTACACCTTC
cdr3_aa: CASSLDPGTGRGYTF

v_call: TRBV6-5
j_call: TRBJ1-2
clone_size: -
d_call: TRBD1
cdr3_nt: TGTGCCAGCAGTAGATGGACAGGGGAGGACGGCTACACCTTC
cdr3_aa: CASSRWTGEDGYTF

v_call: TRBV6-1
j_call: TRBJ1-2
clone_size: -
d_call: TRBD1
cdr3_nt: TGTGCCAGCAGAGGCGTCAGGGGGGCGGGAGGCTACACCTTC
cdr3_aa: CASRGVRGAGGYTF

v_call: TRBV11-2
j_call: TRBJ2-1
clone_size: -
d_call: -
cdr3_nt: TGTGCCAGCAGCTCTAGGTGGGGCGGTGCCTACAATGAGCAGTTCTTC
cdr3_aa: CASSSRWGGAYNEQFF

v_call: TRBV2
j_call: TRBJ2-5
clone_size: -
d_call: -
cdr3_nt: TGTGCCAACTACGGGGGACCGGGAAACCGGGAGACCCAGTACTTC
cdr3_aa: CANYGGPGNRETQYF